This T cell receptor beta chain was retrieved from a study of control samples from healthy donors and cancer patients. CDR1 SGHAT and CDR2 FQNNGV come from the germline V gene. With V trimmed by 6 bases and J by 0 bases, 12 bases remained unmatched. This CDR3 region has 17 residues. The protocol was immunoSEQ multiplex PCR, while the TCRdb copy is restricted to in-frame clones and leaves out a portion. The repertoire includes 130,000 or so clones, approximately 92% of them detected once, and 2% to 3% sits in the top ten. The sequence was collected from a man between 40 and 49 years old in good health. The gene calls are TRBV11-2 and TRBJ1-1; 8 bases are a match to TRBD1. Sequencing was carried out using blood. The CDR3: CASRPGTGLSMNTEAFF. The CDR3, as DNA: TGTGCCAGCAGACCCGGGACAGGCCTGTCCATGAACACTGAAGCTTTCTTT.